Following are 24 T cell receptor beta chains from one sample sequenced in a study of T cell clonality in common variable immunodeficiency. General observations from the study: Fewer deletions and N-nucleotide insertions were reportedly seen in common variable immunodeficiency TCR beta sequences.

Their specific antigens are unknown. Generated by immunoSEQ multiplex PCR, the TCRdb table keeps only in-frame clones and is missing some. This sample shows around 9,200 clones and no singletons; about 4.1% rests with the ten largest. The sample comprised peripheral blood mononuclear cells. These receptors originate from a human donor with common variable immunodeficiency.

This clone was seen ten or more times. The CDR3 extends 3 residues past the end of the read, so its final part is completed from the germline J gene. The chain is built from TRBV28 and TRBJ2-7; no definite D call. The CDR3 runs to 13 residues. The V end was cut by 6 bases, the J end by 6 bases, with 15 bases between. Germline-derived CDR1 and CDR2 are MDHEN and SYDVKM. CDR3 DNA, as far as it was read: TGTGCCAGCAGGGCCCCAACATTTGGCGAG. As protein: CASRAPTFGE. The whole CDR3 protein is CASRAPTFGEQYF.

This clone was seen repeatedly, ten times or more. The read ends 3 residues early relative to the CDR3; the germline J gene fills the gap. J is TRBJ2-2 and V is TRBV23-1, with D possibly being TRBD1 (6 bases). TRBV23-1 is an open reading frame, and its role is uncertain. V lost 3 bases and J lost 1, with 24 bases in between. The CDR3 spans 20 residues. The covered CDR3 bases are TGCGCCAGCAGTCAGAGGGGGACAACACCATCCTCTAAGAACACCGGGGAG. It is translated as CASSQRGTTPSSKNTGE. The full CDR3 is CASSQRGTTPSSKNTGELFF.

This clone showed up many times. The read stops 3 residues short of the end of the CDR3; the missing end is completed from the germline J gene. The V call is TRBV29-1, the J call TRBJ1-4, with TRBD1 as a possible D gene (6 bases). CDR1 and CDR2 from the germline V gene are SQVTM and ANQGSEA. This CDR3 is 12 amino acids long. The ends were cut back, 6 bases at V and 8 bases at J, with 13 bases in the middle. CDR3 bases read: TGCAGCGTCCGCGACAGGAACGAAAAA. It is translated as CSVRDRNEK. The whole CDR3 protein is CSVRDRNEKLFF.

At least ten counts were recorded for this clone. Read data end 3 residues before the CDR3 end; the end is taken from the germline J gene. The chain has TRBV28 and TRBJ2-7; weak D call: TRBD1 (5 bases). This CDR3 contains 13 residues. Germline lookup yields CDR1 MDHEN and CDR2 SYDVKM. The V end was cut by 8 bases, the J end by 2 bases, with 13 bases between. Partial CDR3 DNA: TGTGCCAGCCACGACAGCTACGCCTACGAG. Translated, it gives CASHDSYAYE. The CDR3 in full is CASHDSYAYEQYF.

This clone was observed at least ten times. The read terminates 3 residues before the CDR3 end, so the remaining end is supplied by the germline J gene. V gene TRBV28 combines with J gene TRBJ1-4; D not resolved. The ends were cut back, 5 bases at V and 8 bases at J, with 18 bases in the middle. The germline V gene encodes CDR1 MDHEN and CDR2 SYDVKM. The CDR3 spans 15 residues. CDR3 residues: CASSLSSPAEEKLFF. The part of the CDR3 DNA that was read is TGTGCCAGCAGTCTCTCGAGCCCAGCGGAGGAAAAA.

This clone showed up many times. The read ends 3 residues shy of where the CDR3 ends; the end is completed using the germline J gene. The chain recombines TRBV5-1 with TRBJ2-7, with 12 bases that match TRBD1. This CDR3 contains 14 residues. V dropped 3 bases and J dropped 6; count of bases not matched to a gene: 4. The germline V gene encodes CDR1 SGHRS and CDR2 YFSETQ. The CDR3 DNA, read in part, is TGCGCCAGCAGCTCCGGGACAGGGGGCCTCGAG. Its protein product is CASSSGTGGLE. In full, the CDR3 reads CASSSGTGGLEQYF. The full variable domain, in which reference TRBV5-1 and TRBJ2-7 provide the parts outside the CDR3, is KAGVTQTPRYLIKTRGQQVTLSCSPISGHRSVSWYQQTPGQGLQFLFEYFSETQRNKGNFPGRFSGRQFSNSRSEMNVSTLELGDSALYLCASSSGTGGLEQYFGPGTRLTVT.

This clone was seen many times. CDR3 sequence: CSAPITRETQYF. The sequenced part of the CDR3 DNA is TGCAGTGCCCCCATCACCCGGGAGACC. The J gene is TRBJ2-5, the V gene TRBV20-1, with unresolved D. The read stops 3 residues short of the end of the CDR3; the missing end is completed from the germline J gene. Trimming took 6 bases from V and 5 from J, leaving 13 bases between them. The V gene's germline CDR1 is DFQATT and CDR2 SNEGSKA (reference sequence). There are 12 residues in the CDR3.

This clone showed up many times. The observed sequence ends 3 residues before the CDR3 terminus, with the missing tail filled in from the germline J gene. The chain combines TRBV20-1 with TRBJ2-7; D is perhaps TRBD2 (5 bases). CDR1 and CDR2 (germline): DFQATT, SNEGSKA (reference sequence). The CDR3 runs 13 residues. The V end was cut by 5 bases, the J end by 3 bases, with 14 bases between. The part of the CDR3 DNA that was read is TGCAGTGCTGTTGGACTTTCTGGCTACGAG. Translating gives CSAVGLSGYE. In full, the CDR3 reads CSAVGLSGYEQYF.

This clone was recorded at least ten times. The read ends 3 residues before the CDR3 terminus; that terminus is restored from the germline J gene. J is TRBJ2-1 and V is TRBV19; 9 bases line up with TRBD1. This CDR3 region has 15 residues. The V gene end was trimmed by 1 base and the J gene end by 8 bases; junction bases not matched to a gene: 6. The germline gives CDR1 LNHDA, CDR2 SQIVND (reference sequence). The CDR3 here is CASSIGTGAIDEQFF. The sequenced part of the CDR3 DNA is TGTGCCAGTAGTATAGGGACAGGGGCCATCGATGAG.

By frequency in the sample, this clone is medium-sized. Sequencing ends 3 residues short of the CDR3 end; the germline J gene provides the rest. This rearrangement joins TRBV9 to TRBJ1-1; D gene uncertain. Per the germline V gene, CDR1 is SGDLS and CDR2 is YYNGEE. This CDR3 region has 13 residues. Between the trimmed V and J ends, which lost 6 bases and 6 bases, there was a span of 15 bases. The CDR3 is CASTPLPAAEAFF. The sequenced part of the CDR3 DNA is TGTGCCAGCACCCCACTCCCCGCGGCTGAA.

This clone showed up many times. The read ends 3 residues shy of where the CDR3 ends; the end is completed using the germline J gene. J is TRBJ2-5 and V is TRBV12-3 or TRBV12-4, with unresolved D. This CDR3 is 12 amino acids long. Incomplete CDR3 DNA: TGTGCCAGCAGTTTACCAGGAAGCACC. It is translated as CASSLPGST. From start to end, the CDR3 is CASSLPGSTQYF.

This clone has ten or more counts. Read sequence stops 3 residues before the CDR3 end, and the germline J gene provides the missing end. This chain connects TRBV7-9 to TRBJ2-1; TRBD2 might be the D (5 bases). The CDR3 totals 12 residues. The V gene lost 8 bases and the J gene lost 7 bases, with 12 bases spanning the gap. The V gene's germline CDR1 is SEHNR and CDR2 FQNEAQ (reference sequence). This CDR3 reads CASLGVPNEQFF. CDR3 DNA (partial): TGTGCCAGCCTCGGGGTTCCTAATGAG.

This clone has just a few counts. The CDR3 extends 3 residues past the end of the read, so its final part is completed from the germline J gene. The chain couples TRBV2 to TRBJ1-2; D is unclear. The CDR3 covers 13 residues. CDR1 SNHLY and CDR2 FYNNEI come from the germline V gene. V lost 6 bases and J 4 bases, leaving 12 bases between the germline ends. CDR3 bases read: TGTGCCAGCAGGCTACAGAGTTCCTATGGC. Translation: CASRLQSSYG. The entire CDR3 reads CASRLQSSYGYTF.

The sample holds many counts of this clone. Read sequence stops 3 residues before the CDR3 end, and the germline J gene provides the missing end. The chain is built from TRBV2 and TRBJ2-2; tentatively, D is TRBD1 (5 bases). The ends were cut back, 6 bases at V and 3 bases at J, with 8 bases in the middle. Per the germline V gene, CDR1 is SNHLY and CDR2 is FYNNEI. CDR3 length equals 13 residues. The CDR3 is CASSREYTGELFF. CDR3 bases read: TGTGCCAGCAGCAGGGAATACACCGGGGAG.

This clone came up many times. The read terminates 3 residues ahead of where the CDR3 ends, so the germline J gene completes it. V usage is TRBV5-1 and J usage is TRBJ1-2; D remains unclear. The V end lost 2 bases, the J end lost 4 bases, and 15 bases lay between the germline ends. The CDR3 extends over 15 amino acids. Germline V gene data show CDR1 as SGHRS and CDR2 as YFSETQ. CDR3 DNA, as far as it was read: TGCGCCAGCAGCTTTTCCCCCGAGCGGGGCTATGGC. This translates into CASSFSPERGYG. The full CDR3 protein is CASSFSPERGYGYTF.

This clone was picked up many times. The chain's CDR3 is CSVGKAQETQYF. CDR3 bases read: TGCAGCGTTGGAAAAGCCCAAGAGACC. This chain joins TRBV29-1 and TRBJ2-5, with no clear D. The read ends 3 residues shy of where the CDR3 ends; the end is completed using the germline J gene. This CDR3 has 12 amino acids. Trimming left V 4 bases short and J 1 base short, with 7 bases between. Germline V gene lookup returns CDR1 SQVTM and CDR2 ANQGSEA. The complete variable domain, with remaining parts taken from reference TRBV29-1 and TRBJ2-5, reads SAVISQKPSRDICQRGTSLTIQCQVDSQVTMMFWYRQQPGQSLTLIATANQGSEATYESGFVIDKFPISRPNLTFSTLTVSNMSPEDSSIYLCSVGKAQETQYFGPGTRLLVL.

This clone came up many times. The CDR3 is cut off 3 residues early in the read; its end comes from the germline J gene. The V and J genes are TRBV4-2 and TRBJ1-1; 8 positions agree with TRBD1. The germline V gene encodes CDR1 LGHNA and CDR2 YNFKEQ. J gave up 4 bases and V 4 bases, and 8 bases lay outside the gene matches. The CDR3 contains 15 residues. The CDR3 DNA, read in part, is TGTGCCAGCAGCCCCAGGGGGCTCAGCGGCACTGAA. The encoded protein is CASSPRGLSGTE. The whole CDR3 is CASSPRGLSGTEAFF.

This clone was found many times. The read gets to within 3 residues of the CDR3 end, and the germline J gene fills in the rest. The chain links TRBV6-2 or TRBV6-3 to TRBJ2-7, with D possibly being TRBD1 (6 bases). Germline CDR1 MNHEY, CDR2 SVGEGT. The CDR3 has 13 residues. V was pared by 6 bases and J by 4 bases, with 13 bases between. The part of the CDR3 DNA that was read is TGTGCCAGCAGAATCACAGGGTCATACGAG. Its protein product is CASRITGSYE. The full CDR3 protein reads CASRITGSYEQYF.

This clone occurred a few times. A read error is likely here: a far larger clone is one base away. The read stops 3 residues short of the end of the CDR3; the missing end is completed from the germline J gene. This chain links TRBV7-8 with TRBJ2-3; D is uncertain. V lost 5 bases to trimming and J lost 2 bases, with 11 bases between them. The CDR3 is made up of 14 amino acids. CDR1 and CDR2 (germline): SGHVS, FQNEAQ. CDR3 bases read: TGTGCCAGCAGCCTACGAAATTACACAGATACG. This sequence encodes CASSLRNYTDT. The full CDR3 sequence reads CASSLRNYTDTQYF.

Note on this clone: The CDR3 end falls 3 residues outside the read, so it is completed with the germline J gene. The chain carries TRBV20-1 and TRBJ2-7, with 8 bases lining up with TRBD2. Germline V gives CDR1 DFQATT, CDR2 SNEGSKA (reference sequence). There are 14 residues in the CDR3. J was trimmed by 3 bases and V by 3 bases; bases with no gene match: 7. The sequenced part of the CDR3 DNA is TGCAGTGCTAGTCTAGGACTAGCCATCTACGAG. Translated: CSASLGLAIYE. Given in full, the CDR3 is CSASLGLAIYEQYF.

This clone was counted at least ten times. The DNA ends 3 residues before the CDR3 does, and the rest of the CDR3 is filled in from the germline J gene. This chain connects TRBV19 to TRBJ2-7; 9 bases map to TRBD1. The ends lost 3 bases at V and 3 bases at J; junction bases unmatched: 3. Germline values: CDR1 LNHDA, CDR2 SQIVND (reference sequence). This CDR3 comprises 14 residues. The DNA read from the CDR3 is TGTGCCAGTAGTATTGGACAGGGGCTCTACGAG. Encoded protein: CASSIGQGLYE. The whole CDR3 protein is CASSIGQGLYEQYF.

This clone occurred many times. The sequence runs out 3 residues before the end of the CDR3; the remainder is reconstructed from the germline J gene. The chain carries TRBV12-3 or TRBV12-4 and TRBJ2-1, with a possible D match to TRBD2 (7 bases). The length of the CDR3 is 15 residues. V lost 1 base and J 8 bases, leaving 15 bases between the germline ends. CDR3 bases read: TGTGCCAGCAGTTTAGGTCTAGCGGAGGGGGATGAG. Encoded protein: CASSLGLAEGDE. The whole CDR3 reads CASSLGLAEGDEQFF.

Notes on this clone: The read terminates 3 residues ahead of where the CDR3 ends, so the germline J gene completes it. V gene TRBV19 combines with J gene TRBJ2-5; 9 nucleotides match TRBD1. Germline V lookup: CDR1 LNHDA, CDR2 SQIVND (reference sequence). This CDR3 contains 15 residues. V was pared by 5 bases and J by 2 bases, with 6 bases of the junction left unmatched. The CDR3 loop reads CASSSDRGGQETQYF. The CDR3 bases that were read are TGTGCCAGTAGTTCAGACAGGGGGGGGCAAGAGACC.

At least ten counts were recorded for this clone. The CDR3 goes on 3 residues after the read ends, and that part is filled in from the germline J gene. This chain joins TRBV7-2 and TRBJ2-7; 7 bases agree with TRBD2. This CDR3 spans 15 amino acids. V trimming: 2 bases; J trimming: 5 bases; junction bases outside the gene matches: 9. CDR1 is SGHTA and CDR2 is FQGNSA in the germline V gene. CDR3 protein: CASSLSVGGVNEQYF. CDR3 DNA (partial): TGTGCCAGCAGCTTATCAGTGGGAGGGGTTAACGAG.